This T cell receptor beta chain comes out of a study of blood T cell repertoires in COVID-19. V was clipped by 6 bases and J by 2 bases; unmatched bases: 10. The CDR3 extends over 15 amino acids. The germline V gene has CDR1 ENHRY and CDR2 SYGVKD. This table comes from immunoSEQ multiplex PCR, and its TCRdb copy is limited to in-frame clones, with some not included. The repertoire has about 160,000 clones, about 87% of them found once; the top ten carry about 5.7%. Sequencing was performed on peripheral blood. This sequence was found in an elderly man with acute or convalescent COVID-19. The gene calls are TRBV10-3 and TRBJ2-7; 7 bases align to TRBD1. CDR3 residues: CAISLGRDSPYEQYF. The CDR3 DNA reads TGTGCCATCAGCTTGGGCCGGGACAGTCCCTACGAGCAGTACTTC.